This T cell receptor beta chain stems from a study of T cell changes during pregnancy in multiple sclerosis. Repertoires were generated with immunoSEQ multiplex PCR, while TCRdb's copy carries only in-frame clones and drops some. The table records about 51,000 clones, roughly 93% of them present only once. There are 11 residues in the CDR3. The V end lost 8 bases, the J end lost 12 bases, and 13 bases lay between the germline ends. Germline CDR1 reads LNHDA; CDR2 reads SQIVND (reference sequence). The clonotype was recovered from a female donor with multiple sclerosis, enrolled in a pregnancy study. This specimen consisted of peripheral blood, obtained in the second trimester of pregnancy. The chain carries TRBV19 and TRBJ1-4; D remains ambiguous. CDR3 region: CASFNNGELFF. CDR3 sequence (DNA): TGTGCCAGTTTCAACAACGGGGAACTGTTTTTT. Filled out from reference TRBV19 and TRBJ1-4, the complete variable domain reads DGGITQSPKYLFRKEGQNVTLSCEQNLNHDAMYWYRQDPGQGLRLIYYSQIVNDFQKGDIAEGYSVSREKKESFPLTVTSAQKNPTAFYLCASFNNGELFFGSGTQLSVL.